The next 27 T cell receptor beta chains were all read from a single sample in a study of pediatric ulcerative colitis. Sequencing was performed with immunoSEQ multiplex PCR; in TCRdb, only in-frame clones are kept and a portion is missing. The sample gives some 50,000 clones, around 81% of which show up once; about 4% is in the top ten. Rectal tissue came from one to two pinch biopsies taken at colonoscopy. Source material: gut tissue. All receptors derive from a girl aged 5-17 years with moderate ulcerative colitis.

This clone was found a few times. The chain uses TRBV19 and TRBJ1-1; D is possibly TRBD1 (6 bases). V gave up 7 bases and J gave up 1 base, with 10 bases separating them. Germline assignment: CDR1 LNHDA and CDR2 SQIVND (reference sequence). The CDR3 is 13 amino acids. This CDR3 reads CASMRTENTEAFF. The CDR3 bases are TGTGCCAGTATGAGGACAGAGAACACTGAAGCTTTCTTT.

The rearrangement links TRBV29-1 to TRBJ2-7; 11 bases are a match to TRBD2. CDR3 length: 13 amino acids. Germline CDR1 SQVTM, CDR2 ANQGSEA. V was pared by 7 bases and J by 1 base, with 3 bases of the junction left unmatched. The CDR3 region is CSGRLAGSYEQYF. CDR3 nucleotide sequence: TGCAGCGGACGACTAGCGGGGTCCTACGAGCAGTACTTC.

The gene calls are TRBV27 and TRBJ1-2, with D uncertain. The CDR3 loop spans 13 amino acids. Trimming pared 3 bases from V and 5 bases from J, leaving 10 bases between. Germline V gene data show CDR1 as MNHEY and CDR2 as SMNVEV (reference sequence). CDR3 in DNA: TGTGCCAGCAGTTTCCAGATTGGGTATGGCTACACCTTC. Protein: CASSFQIGYGYTF.

The V gene is TRBV19, the J gene TRBJ1-1; 9 bases are a match to TRBD1. The CDR3 covers 17 residues. Germline V CDR1 and CDR2: LNHDA, SQIVND (reference sequence). Trimming cost V 3 bases and J 0 bases; bases outside gene matches: 8. The CDR3 spells CASSMRWDRAMNTEAFF. The CDR3 DNA reads as TGTGCCAGTAGTATGAGATGGGACAGGGCTATGAACACTGAAGCTTTCTTT.

The chain is built from TRBV2 and TRBJ1-4; D gene uncertain. The ends were cut back, 6 bases at V and 2 bases at J, with 10 bases in the middle. This CDR3 region has 14 residues. Germline CDR1 is SNHLY and CDR2 is FYNNEI. The CDR3 loop is CASSSFNTNEKLFF. CDR3 in DNA: TGTGCCAGCAGCTCTTTTAACACTAATGAAAAACTGTTTTTT.

The chain has TRBV6-5 and TRBJ2-1; TRBD2 matches 13 bases. J was trimmed by 6 bases and V by 2 bases; bases with no gene match: 4. The CDR3 contains 16 residues. The germline V gene has CDR1 MNHEY and CDR2 SVGAGI. In nucleotides, the CDR3 is TGTGCCAGCAGTTACAGACTAGCGGGGGGACCCAATGAGCAGTTCTTC. Its translation: CASSYRLAGGPNEQFF.

This chain links TRBV27 with TRBJ2-1; 10 bases are a match to TRBD2. Unmatched junction bases numbered 8, after V lost 3 bases and J lost 0 bases. This CDR3 contains 18 residues. Per germline, CDR1 MNHEY and CDR2 SMNVEV (reference sequence). In DNA form, the CDR3 reads TGTGCCAGCAGTTTTAGTCTAGCGGGGGCCAGCTCCTACAATGAGCAGTTCTTC. Translation gives CASSFSLAGASSYNEQFF.

The chain has TRBV7-8 and TRBJ2-7; D possibly corresponds to TRBD1 (6 bases). V lost 5 bases and J lost 2, with 16 bases in between. The length of the CDR3 is 15 residues. Germline V gene sequence: CDR1 SGHVS, CDR2 FQNEAQ. The DNA for the CDR3 is TGTGCCAGCAGCCCTTCGGGTGGGGGCACCTACGAGCAGTACTTC. It specifies CASSPSGGGTYEQYF.

The chain uses TRBV5-6 and TRBJ2-7; no clear D. The CDR3 contains 11 residues. Deletions cut 1 base from V and 4 bases from J, with 3 bases between. Germline V gives CDR1 SGHDT, CDR2 YYEEEE. Here the CDR3 reads CASSLYYEQYF. In nucleotides, the CDR3 is TGTGCCAGCAGCTTGTATTACGAGCAGTACTTC.

The chain links TRBV19 to TRBJ1-2, with TRBD1 matching 10 bases. CDR3 size: 15 residues. With V trimmed by 4 bases and J by 0 bases, 2 bases remained unmatched. Germline values: CDR1 LNHDA, CDR2 SQIVND (reference sequence). CDR3 coding DNA: TGTGCCAGTAGTACCGGACAGGGGGCTAACTATGGCTACACCTTC. Translated, it gives CASSTGQGANYGYTF.

The chain couples TRBV30 to TRBJ1-6; D might be TRBD1 (5 bases). The CDR3 length is 18 residues. Germline V gene sequence: CDR1 GTSNPN, CDR2 SVGIG (reference sequence). The V and J ends lost 0 bases and 0 bases respectively, with 15 bases between them. Here the CDR3 reads CAWSVRGTLSSYNSPLHF. Here the CDR3 DNA reads TGTGCCTGGAGTGTACGGGGCACGTTGAGCTCCTATAATTCACCCCTCCACTTT.

Here the CDR3 reads CASSQGSREQYF. The CDR3 DNA follows: TGTGCCAGCAGTCAAGGGTCGCGGGAGCAGTACTTC. The chain couples TRBV28 to TRBJ2-7, with D uncertain. Germline-derived CDR1 and CDR2 are MDHEN and SYDVKM. V was clipped by 5 bases and J by 7 bases, with 12 bases between them. CDR3 length: 12 residues.

V is TRBV7-9 and J is TRBJ2-3; D not resolved. CDR1 is SEHNR, CDR2 FQNEAQ, per germline (reference sequence). Trimming took off 4 bases at V and 0 bases at J, with 14 bases between the two ends. The CDR3 runs to 16 residues. CDR3 coding DNA: TGTGCCAGCAGCTCCTACCGATACACTAGCACAGATACGCAGTATTTT. This codes for CASSSYRYTSTDTQYF.

The chain uses TRBV28 and TRBJ1-5; the D is unclear. Germline V gene lookup returns CDR1 MDHEN and CDR2 SYDVKM. This CDR3 has 15 amino acids. V lost 2 bases to trimming and J lost 2 bases, with 10 bases between them. CDR3 amino acids: CASSLAGRGNQPQHF. CDR3 nucleotides: TGTGCCAGCAGTTTAGCGGGCCGCGGCAATCAGCCCCAGCATTTT.

The chain uses TRBV5-1 and TRBJ2-7; D may be TRBD2 (5 bases). This CDR3 region has 16 residues. Germline CDR1 and CDR2: SGHRS and YFSETQ. Trimming removed 0 bases at V and 3 bases at J, with 16 bases between. Here the CDR3 reads CASSLAAAPGIYEQYF. In DNA, the CDR3 is TGCGCCAGCAGCTTGGCCGCAGCACCGGGGATCTACGAGCAGTACTTC.

V usage is TRBV25-1 and J usage is TRBJ2-3, with 8 bases identical to TRBD1. V lost 2 bases, J lost 0 bases, and 4 bases stayed unmatched. From germline, CDR1 is MGHDK and CDR2 SYGVNS. CDR3 size: 16 residues. CDR3 coding DNA: TGTGCCAGCAGTGAACCACGACAGGGGAGCACAGATACGCAGTATTTT. Protein: CASSEPRQGSTDTQYF. Filled out from reference TRBV25-1 and TRBJ2-3, the complete variable domain reads EADIYQTPRYLVIGTGKKITLECSQTMGHDKMYWYQQDPGMELHLIHYSYGVNSTEKGDLSSESTVSRIRTEHFPLTLESARPSHTSQYLCASSEPRQGSTDTQYFGPGTRLTVL.

This clone was seen more than once but under ten times. The chain joins TRBV11-2 to TRBJ1-5, with D perhaps TRBD1 (5 bases). CDR3 length: 19 amino acids. V lost 1 base and J lost 1, with 20 bases in between. Germline CDR1 is SGHAT and CDR2 is FQNNGV. This chain's CDR3 is CASSLAGTGPLGSNQPQHF. CDR3 in DNA: TGTGCCAGCAGCTTAGCGGGGACGGGTCCTTTAGGCAGCAATCAGCCCCAGCATTTT.

The chain employs TRBV27 and TRBJ1-1, with 7 bases lining up with TRBD1. V shed 7 bases and J 4 bases; nucleotides not matched to a gene: 12. Per the germline V gene, CDR1 is MNHEY and CDR2 is SMNVEV (reference sequence). CDR3 length: 15 amino acids. The CDR3 spells CASNDREVSSTEAFF. The CDR3 DNA reads TGTGCCAGCAACGACAGGGAGGTTAGTAGCACTGAAGCTTTCTTT.

The rearrangement uses TRBV18 and TRBJ2-1, with D tentatively TRBD1 (6 bases). This CDR3 region has 16 residues. Trimming took off 4 bases at V and 3 bases at J, with 16 bases between the two ends. Germline V gene data show CDR1 as KGHSH and CDR2 as LQKENI. As DNA, the CDR3 is TGTGCCAGCTCACTTTTTTTACAGGGAGACTACAATGAGCAGTTCTTC. Translation gives CASSLFLQGDYNEQFF.

The chain links TRBV6-5 to TRBJ1-1; D perhaps matches TRBD1 (6 bases). The germline CDR1 and CDR2 sequences are MNHEY and SVGAGI. V was clipped by 6 bases and J by 5 bases, with 13 bases between them. There are 13 residues in the CDR3. The CDR3 region has the DNA TGTGCCAGCAGCTCCGGACAGTTTACTGAAGCTTTCTTT. Translation gives CASSSGQFTEAFF.

The V gene is TRBV5-1, the J gene TRBJ2-5, with TRBD1 matching over 8 bases. The CDR3 loop spans 16 amino acids. The V gene end was trimmed by 0 bases and the J gene end by 4 bases; junction bases not matched to a gene: 8. Germline V gene sequence: CDR1 SGHRS, CDR2 YFSETQ. The CDR3 region has the DNA TGCGCCAGCAGCTTGGGGGCAGGGGGCCGGGGAGAGACCCAGTACTTC. Protein sequence: CASSLGAGGRGETQYF.

The gene calls are TRBV28 and TRBJ2-1; perhaps D is TRBD1 or TRBD2 (6 bases each). The germline V gene encodes CDR1 MDHEN and CDR2 SYDVKM. The CDR3 contains 14 residues. The V gene lost 4 bases and the J gene lost 8 bases, with 15 bases spanning the gap. The CDR3 loop reads CASSSGLGGHEQFF. The DNA for the CDR3 is TGTGCCAGCAGTTCGGGACTTGGGGGCCATGAGCAGTTCTTC.

This clone was counted only a few times. This rearrangement joins TRBV30 to TRBJ1-3, with D hard to call. Germline CDR1 GTSNPN, CDR2 SVGIG (reference sequence). The V gene lost 2 bases and the J gene lost 9 bases, with 8 bases spanning the gap. CDR3 length equals 11 residues. The CDR3, as DNA: TGTGCCTGGAGTCCCGGCGGCACCATATATTTT. This encodes CAWSPGGTIYF.

Of note for this clone: The junction departs from the called germline gene at one end, perhaps through a read error. V and J are TRBV7-7 and TRBJ2-2; D may be TRBD2 (6 bases). Germline CDR1 reads SSHAT; CDR2 reads FNYEAQ (reference sequence). This CDR3 has 16 amino acids. The CDR3 protein is CASSLGQGAGTGELFF. In DNA, the CDR3 is TGTGCTAGCAGCTTAGGGCAGGGAGCGGGCACCGGGGAGCTGTTTTTT. The complete variable domain, with remaining parts taken from reference TRBV7-7 and TRBJ2-2, reads GAGVSQSPRYKVTKRGQDVTLRCDPISSHATLYWYQQALGQGPEFLTYFNYEAQPDKSGLPSDRFSAERPEGSISTLTIQRTEQRDSAMYRCASSLGQGAGTGELFFGEGSRLTVL.

The rearrangement links TRBV6-5 to TRBJ2-7; TRBD1 agrees at 7 bases. V was clipped by 5 bases and J by 9 bases; unmatched bases: 7. Germline values: CDR1 MNHEY, CDR2 SVGAGI. The CDR3 is made up of 12 amino acids. In DNA form, the CDR3 reads TGTGCCAGCAGTGGATACAGGGGTTGGCAGTACTTC. It codes for CASSGYRGWQYF.

This chain connects TRBV5-6 to TRBJ1-3; D remains ambiguous. This CDR3 contains 15 residues. The germline gives CDR1 SGHDT, CDR2 YYEEEE. V gave up 0 bases and J gave up 0 bases, with 7 bases separating them. The CDR3 spells CASSLGELSGNTIYF. In nucleotides, the CDR3 is TGTGCCAGCAGCTTGGGAGAGCTCTCTGGAAACACCATATATTTT.

The chain couples TRBV5-6 to TRBJ2-2; D remains ambiguous. The CDR3 covers 14 residues. V was clipped by 1 base and J by 7 bases, with 11 bases between them. Per the germline V gene, CDR1 is SGHDT and CDR2 is YYEEEE. The CDR3 DNA follows: TGTGCCAGCAGCTTGTTTAGTTTGGGCGGGGAGCTGTTTTTT. It yields the protein CASSLFSLGGELFF.